These 5 T cell receptor beta chains originate from one sample sequenced in a study of T-cell reconstitution after alpha-beta-depleted transplantation in children. Unique molecular identifiers were incorporated when the TCRbeta library was constructed. TCRdb itself ran the PCR reads through MiXCR, one entry per CDR3 protein. Here the sample spans some 120,000 distinct CDR3 sequences, around 23% being singletons. This material consisted of PBMCs, mostly from graft donor cells, taken 180 days after TCRalphabeta/CD19-depleted stem cell transplant. These receptors were obtained from a male patient aged 2 to 9 who had a stem cell transplant for chronic granulomatous disease, so the T cells may come from the graft donor.

This clonotype has ten or more counts. This chain uses TRBV7-2 with TRBJ2-7; TRBD1 matches at 7 bases. The CDR3 runs 21 residues. Trimming took 0 bases from V and 0 from J; bases not matched to a gene: 20. The germline CDR1 and CDR2 sequences are SGHTA and FQGNSA. The DNA of the CDR3 is TGTGCCAGCAGCTTAGCCTACAACAAGATAGGGGGCCCATTCGTCTCCTACGAGCAGTACTTC. As protein: CASSLAYNKIGGPFVSYEQYF.

The chain recombines TRBV7-6 with TRBJ2-3; no clear D. With 4 bases removed from V and 6 bases from J, the gap between germline ends came to 20 bases. CDR1 and CDR2 (germline): SGHVS, FNYEAQ. This CDR3 has 16 amino acids. The CDR3 nucleotides read TGTGCCAGCAGCTCAGAATTCCGGGCTGTGGGGGATACGCAGTATTTT. Translated: CASSSEFRAVGDTQYF. Complete variable domain (other parts from reference TRBV7-6 and TRBJ2-3): GAGVSQSPRYKVTKRGQDVALRCDPISGHVSLYWYRQALGQGPEFLTYFNYEAQQDKSGLPNDRFSAERPEGSISTLTIQRTEQRDSAMYRCASSSEFRAVGDTQYFGPGTRLTVL.

This clonotype appeared many times. This rearrangement joins TRBV29-1 to TRBJ1-5; D is undetermined. This CDR3 has 13 residues. V was shortened by 8 bases and J by 3 bases, with 14 bases between the two germline ends. Germline V gene lookup returns CDR1 SQVTM and CDR2 ANQGSEA. CDR3 DNA sequence: TGCAGCTATAGCGGTGGGATCAATCAGCCCCAGCATTTT. Protein sequence: CSYSGGINQPQHF.

This clonotype came up a few times. The DNA of the CDR3 is TGTGCCAGCTCCTATCAAGGTCCACTAACCTACGAGCAGTACTTC. It encodes CASSYQGPLTYEQYF. V is TRBV18 and J is TRBJ2-7; D ambiguous. V gave up 6 bases and J gave up 2 bases, with 17 bases separating them. The CDR3 contains 15 residues. CDR1 and CDR2 from the germline V gene are KGHSH and LQKENI.

V gene TRBV12-3 or TRBV12-4 combines with J gene TRBJ2-1, with 15 bases fitting TRBD2. The CDR3 runs to 13 residues. Trimming removed 8 bases from V and 7 bases from J; junction bases left unmatched: 0. The DNA of the CDR3 is TGTGCCAGCGGACTAGCGGGGGGGAATGAGCAGTTCTTC. Protein sequence: CASGLAGGNEQFF.